The 21 T cell receptor beta chains presented below share a single source sample, sequenced in a study of T cells of healthy individuals. Each CDR3 protein gets one entry after TCRdb re-called the 5' RACE reads with MiXCR. This table holds about 96,000 distinct CDR3 sequences, 15% to 20% found once. All receptors derive from a human donor in good health.

This clonotype came up a few times. CDR3 sequence: CASSPSGTLGAFF. The CDR3 coding sequence is TGTGCCAGCAGTCCATCTGGGACCTTGGGAGCTTTCTTT. The chain joins TRBV27 to TRBJ1-1, with D possibly being TRBD1 (5 bases). V was cut by 5 bases and J by 10 bases, with 17 bases left in between. Germline V gives CDR1 MNHEY, CDR2 SMNVEV (reference sequence). The CDR3 sequence is 13 residues long.

In this sample, this clonotype turned up a few times. V gene TRBV2 combines with J gene TRBJ1-4, with TRBD1 as a possible D gene (6 bases). Between the trimmed V and J ends, which lost 7 bases and 3 bases, there was a span of 12 bases. Per the germline V gene, CDR1 is SNHLY and CDR2 is FYNNEI. The CDR3 consists of 14 residues. CDR3 sequence (DNA): TGTGCCAGCATGATGGGGGCGGCTAATGAAAAACTGTTTTTT. This sequence encodes CASMMGAANEKLFF.

This clonotype occurred many times. This chain connects TRBV29-1 to TRBJ1-2; D is unresolved. The CDR3 has 11 residues. The V and J ends lost 4 bases and 2 bases respectively, with 5 bases between them. The V gene's germline CDR1 is SQVTM and CDR2 ANQGSEA. The CDR3 loop is CSVVLNYGYTF. CDR3 bases: TGCAGCGTTGTTTTGAACTATGGCTACACCTTC.

This clonotype was counted only a few times. The chain couples TRBV19 to TRBJ1-2; unclear D gene. This CDR3 is built from 13 residues. Trimming took 7 bases from V and 7 from J, leaving 16 bases between them. The V gene's germline CDR1 is LNHDA and CDR2 SQIVND (reference sequence). CDR3 bases: TGTGCCAGTATTCTGACAACGGCGGGTGGCTACACCTTC. It encodes CASILTTAGGYTF.

Written as DNA, the CDR3 is TGTGCCAGCGAAGGCCAAGATACGCAGTATTTT. This codes for CASEGQDTQYF. The chain recombines TRBV7-2 with TRBJ2-3, with D unclear. The CDR3 has 11 amino acids. V was clipped by 8 bases and J by 5 bases, with 8 bases between them. Germline CDR1 SGHTA, CDR2 FQGNSA.

Regarding this clonotype: This may be a read error, as it is one base from a much larger clone. The chain combines TRBV4-1 with TRBJ1-2, with D unclear. Per the germline V gene, CDR1 is MGHRA and CDR2 is YSYEKL. This CDR3 comprises 15 residues. The CDR3 loop is CTSSPVAGEDYGYTF. The DNA of the CDR3 is TGCACCAGCAGCCCCGTCGCAGGCGAGGACTATGGCTACACCTTC.

This clonotype was detected a few times. This sequence joins TRBV7-9 and TRBJ2-3, with 14 bases matching TRBD2. In germline, CDR1 is SEHNR, CDR2 FQNEAQ (reference sequence). The CDR3 has 18 residues. The V segment lost 5 bases and the J segment 5 bases; nucleotides outside the gene matches: 12. CDR3 amino acids: CASSPGLAGVAGLDTQYF. The CDR3 nucleotides read TGTGCCAGCAGCCCGGGACTAGCGGGAGTCGCAGGACTAGATACGCAGTATTTT.

This clonotype was observed a single time. This chain joins TRBV6-5 and TRBJ1-1; D is uncertain. The V gene lost 5 bases and the J gene lost 3 bases, with 16 bases spanning the gap. CDR1 is MNHEY, CDR2 SVGAGI, per germline. The CDR3 has 15 residues. The CDR3 sequence: CASSTRSGRDTEAFF. In DNA form, the CDR3 reads TGTGCCAGCAGTACCCGTTCTGGAAGGGACACTGAAGCTTTCTTT.

This sequence joins TRBV9 and TRBJ2-2; 7 positions agree with TRBD1. The CDR3 spans 16 residues. The ends lost 0 bases at V and 3 bases at J; junction bases unmatched: 5. Germline CDR1 is SGDLS and CDR2 is YYNGEE. CDR3 loop: CASSVEGTADTGELFF. In DNA form, the CDR3 reads TGTGCCAGCAGCGTAGAAGGGACAGCGGACACCGGGGAGCTGTTTTTT.

The chain is built from TRBV20-1 and TRBJ1-1; D is uncertain. The CDR3 totals 11 residues. Germline CDR1 is DFQATT and CDR2 is SNEGSKA (reference sequence). Between the trimmed V and J ends, which lost 7 bases and 4 bases, there was a span of 10 bases. In DNA, the CDR3 is TGCAGTGTTCGACGGAGCACTGAAGCTTTCTTT. Translation gives CSVRRSTEAFF.

This clonotype was seen a few times. This chain links TRBV20-1 with TRBJ1-6; D is uncertain. Germline CDR1 is DFQATT and CDR2 is SNEGSKA (reference sequence). Trimming took off 0 bases at V and 8 bases at J, with 11 bases between the two ends. The CDR3 is 14 residues long. DNA of the CDR3: TGCAGTGCTAGAGATCGGATAGGGCATTCACCCCTCCACTTT. Protein sequence: CSARDRIGHSPLHF.

This clonotype has ten or more counts. The V and J genes are TRBV20-1 and TRBJ2-1; D may be TRBD1 or TRBD2 (5 bases each). The germline V gene encodes CDR1 DFQATT and CDR2 SNEGSKA (reference sequence). V lost 6 bases and J lost 9, with 24 bases in between. The CDR3 contains 15 residues. Here the CDR3 DNA reads TGCAGTGCCATGATGGACTGGTCGACGAGGGGTGAGCAGTTCTTC. Translation: CSAMMDWSTRGEQFF.

This clonotype showed up just a few times. This chain joins TRBV12-3 or TRBV12-4 and TRBJ1-1; D uncertain. The V end was cut by 3 bases, the J end by 0 bases, with 8 bases between. The CDR3 loop spans 14 amino acids. This CDR3 reads CASSFIPLNTEAFF. CDR3 nucleotide sequence: TGTGCCAGCAGTTTTATCCCTTTGAACACTGAAGCTTTCTTT.

Only a few counts were recorded for this clonotype. CDR3 nucleotides: TGTGCCAGCAGCCCGCGCCCCGTTCGGGGGAGCTCCTACAATGAGCAGTTCTTC. It encodes CASSPRPVRGSSYNEQFF. This chain joins TRBV3-1 and TRBJ2-1; perhaps TRBD2 as D (6 bases). The CDR3 spans 18 residues. Germline loops: CDR1 LGHDT, CDR2 YNNKEL (reference sequence). V was trimmed by 4 bases and J by 0 bases, leaving 19 bases between them.

This clonotype has a count of ten or more. The J gene is TRBJ2-1, the V gene TRBV5-6, with 7 bases aligning to TRBD1. J gave up 6 bases and V 0 bases, and 0 bases lay outside the gene matches. The CDR3 has 13 amino acids. Germline CDR1 SGHDT, CDR2 YYEEEE. CDR3 DNA: TGTGCCAGCAGCTTGGGGACAGGCAATGAGCAGTTCTTC. Protein product: CASSLGTGNEQFF.

This clonotype was detected only a few times. The chain recombines TRBV27 with TRBJ2-7; 9 bases agree with TRBD2. V was pared by 7 bases and J by 6 bases, with 10 bases of the junction left unmatched. This CDR3 has 14 amino acids. Germline V lookup: CDR1 MNHEY, CDR2 SMNVEV (reference sequence). CDR3 DNA sequence: TGTGCCAGCAACCTACCGGGACTAGCTCGCGAGCAGTACTTC. This codes for CASNLPGLAREQYF.

This clonotype was counted ten times or more. The rearrangement links TRBV20-1 to TRBJ1-5; the D is unclear. Germline V gene sequence: CDR1 DFQATT, CDR2 SNEGSKA (reference sequence). The germline V and J ends were trimmed by 6 bases and 4 bases, with 10 bases remaining between them. This CDR3 has 12 residues. The CDR3 DNA reads TGCAGTGCCAGTGCGCAGAATCAGCCCCAGCATTTT. This sequence encodes CSASAQNQPQHF.

This clonotype was seen a handful of times. The chain has TRBV5-1 and TRBJ2-1; no clear D gene. The CDR3 extends over 14 amino acids. Germline assignment: CDR1 SGHRS and CDR2 YFSETQ. V lost 2 bases and J 7 bases, leaving 13 bases between the germline ends. The chain's CDR3 is CASSFSPLPNEQFF. The CDR3 bases are TGCGCCAGCAGCTTTTCGCCACTGCCTAATGAGCAGTTCTTC.

This clonotype was counted ten times or more. The chain links TRBV25-1 to TRBJ1-4, with unresolved D. CDR1 is MGHDK, CDR2 SYGVNS, per germline. V lost 6 bases, J lost 0 bases, and 2 bases lay in between. The CDR3 contains 12 residues. CDR3 coding DNA: TGTGCCAGCAGCACAACTAATGAAAAACTGTTTTTT. Its translation: CASSTTNEKLFF.

This clonotype was seen a handful of times. This sequence joins TRBV4-2 and TRBJ2-7; the D call may be TRBD1 or TRBD2 (5 bases each). Germline loops: CDR1 LGHNA, CDR2 YNFKEQ. The CDR3 contains 14 residues. The V end was cut by 6 bases, the J end by 4 bases, with 16 bases between. CDR3 nucleotides: TGTGCCAGCAGTTACGACCGGGACGGTTACGAGCAGTACTTC. It is translated as CASSYDRDGYEQYF.

This chain joins TRBV28 and TRBJ2-4, with 7 bases that match TRBD1. With 6 bases clipped from V and 0 bases from J, the junction kept 5 bases outside the gene matches. The CDR3 consists of 15 residues. Germline CDR1 reads MDHEN; CDR2 reads SYDVKM. The CDR3 loop reads CASSPGQLAKNIQYF. CDR3 sequence (DNA): TGTGCCAGCAGCCCGGGACAGCTAGCCAAAAACATTCAGTACTTC.